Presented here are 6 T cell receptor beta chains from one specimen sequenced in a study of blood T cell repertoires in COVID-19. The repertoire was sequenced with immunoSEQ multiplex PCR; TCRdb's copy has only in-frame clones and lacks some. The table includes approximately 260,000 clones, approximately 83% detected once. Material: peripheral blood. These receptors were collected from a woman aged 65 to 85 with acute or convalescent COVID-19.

Here the CDR3 reads CASNRGGNEQFF. CDR3 coding DNA: TGTGCCAGCAACAGGGGCGGGAATGAGCAGTTCTTC. V gene TRBV2 combines with J gene TRBJ2-1; 7 bases agree with TRBD1. Germline loops: CDR1 SNHLY, CDR2 FYNNEI. There are 12 residues in the CDR3. J was trimmed by 7 bases and V by 7 bases; bases with no gene match: 4.

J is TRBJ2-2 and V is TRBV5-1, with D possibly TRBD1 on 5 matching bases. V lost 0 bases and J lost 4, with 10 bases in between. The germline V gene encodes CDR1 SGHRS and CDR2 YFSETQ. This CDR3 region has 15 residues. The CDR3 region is CASSLEGQSTGELFF. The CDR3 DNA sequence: TGCGCCAGCAGCTTGGAGGGGCAGTCCACCGGGGAGCTGTTTTTT.

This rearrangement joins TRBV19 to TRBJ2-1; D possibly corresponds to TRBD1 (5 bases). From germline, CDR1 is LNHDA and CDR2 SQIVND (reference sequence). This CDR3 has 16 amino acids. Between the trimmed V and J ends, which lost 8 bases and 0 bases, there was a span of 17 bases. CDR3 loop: CASGRQLPSSYNEQFF. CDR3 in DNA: TGTGCCAGTGGCCGACAGTTACCTAGCTCCTACAATGAGCAGTTCTTC. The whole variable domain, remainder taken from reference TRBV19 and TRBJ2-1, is DGGITQSPKYLFRKEGQNVTLSCEQNLNHDAMYWYRQDPGQGLRLIYYSQIVNDFQKGDIAEGYSVSREKKESFPLTVTSAQKNPTAFYLCASGRQLPSSYNEQFFGPGTRLTVL.

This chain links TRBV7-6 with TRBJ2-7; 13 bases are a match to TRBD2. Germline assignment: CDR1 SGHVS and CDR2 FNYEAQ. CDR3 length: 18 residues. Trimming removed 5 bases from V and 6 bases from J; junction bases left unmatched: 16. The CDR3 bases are TGTGCCAGCAGCCCCGGGACACAAACGGGACTAGCGGGGCGCGAGCAGTACTTC. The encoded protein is CASSPGTQTGLAGREQYF.

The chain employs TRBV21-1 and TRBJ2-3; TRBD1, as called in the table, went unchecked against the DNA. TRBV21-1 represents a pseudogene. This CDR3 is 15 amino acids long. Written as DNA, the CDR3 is TGTGCCAGCAGCAAGCGACAGGGGAAGGCAGATACGCAGTATTTT. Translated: CASSKRQGKADTQYF.

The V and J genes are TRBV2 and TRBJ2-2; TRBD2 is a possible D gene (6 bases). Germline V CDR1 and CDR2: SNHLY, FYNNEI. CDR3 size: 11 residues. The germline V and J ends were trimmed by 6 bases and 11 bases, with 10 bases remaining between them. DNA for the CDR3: TGTGCCAGCAGGGGCGGGGCCGAGCTGTTTTTT. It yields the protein CASRGGAELFF.